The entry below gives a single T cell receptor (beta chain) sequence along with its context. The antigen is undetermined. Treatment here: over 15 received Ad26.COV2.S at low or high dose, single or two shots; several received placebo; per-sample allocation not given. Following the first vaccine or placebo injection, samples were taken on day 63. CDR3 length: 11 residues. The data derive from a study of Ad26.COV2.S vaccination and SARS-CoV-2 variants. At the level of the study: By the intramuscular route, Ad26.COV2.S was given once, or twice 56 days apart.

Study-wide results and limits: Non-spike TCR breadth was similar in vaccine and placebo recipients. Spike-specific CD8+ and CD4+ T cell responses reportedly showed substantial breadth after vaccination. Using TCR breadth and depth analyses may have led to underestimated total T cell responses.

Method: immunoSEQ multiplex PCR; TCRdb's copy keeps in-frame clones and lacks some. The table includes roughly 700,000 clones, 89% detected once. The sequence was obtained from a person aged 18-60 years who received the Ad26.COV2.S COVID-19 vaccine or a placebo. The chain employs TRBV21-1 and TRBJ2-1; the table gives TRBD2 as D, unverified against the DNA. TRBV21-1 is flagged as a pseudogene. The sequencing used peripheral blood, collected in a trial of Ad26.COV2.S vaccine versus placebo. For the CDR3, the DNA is TGTGCCAGCACTTCTAGTAATGAGCAGTTCTTC. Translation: CASTSSNEQFF.